Below, 17 T cell receptor beta chains from the same sample are listed, as sequenced in a study of blood T cells in healthy people across ages. PCR was performed a second time for about 7 to 11 cycles using a sample-barcoded 5' primer and a J-beta primer mix. MiXCR was run by TCRdb on the 5' RACE reads, yielding one entry per CDR3 protein. The data show over 500,000 distinct CDR3 sequences, about 50% seen once. Sequenced input: blood. Every receptor here comes from an elderly woman in good health.

The V and J genes are TRBV6-5 and TRBJ2-1; 8 bases align to TRBD2. Losses at the gene ends were 2 bases for V and 3 bases for J; bases not matched to a gene: 3. The CDR3 has 15 amino acids. Germline CDR1 reads MNHEY; CDR2 reads SVGAGI. The CDR3 DNA follows: TGTGCCAGCAGTTACGTGGCGGGAGGCTACAATGAGCAGTTCTTC. It encodes CASSYVAGGYNEQFF.

The chain recombines TRBV11-2 with TRBJ2-1; D not resolved. Trimming stripped 5 bases from V and 0 bases from J, with 11 bases between. Per the germline V gene, CDR1 is SGHAT and CDR2 is FQNNGV. The CDR3 loop spans 15 amino acids. CDR3 loop: CASSLLPRSYNEQFF. CDR3 DNA: TGTGCCAGCAGCCTCCTCCCCCGCTCCTACAATGAGCAGTTCTTC.

In this sample, this clonotype turned up many times. The CDR3: CASSLEASGGTDTQYF. DNA of the CDR3: TGTGCCAGCAGCTTAGAGGCTAGCGGGGGAACAGATACGCAGTATTTT. This chain links TRBV11-2 with TRBJ2-3, with TRBD2 matching 10 bases. The CDR3 contains 16 residues. The ends lost 0 bases at V and 3 bases at J; junction bases unmatched: 3. The V gene's germline CDR1 is SGHAT and CDR2 FQNNGV.

This clonotype was observed at least ten times. V gene TRBV20-1 combines with J gene TRBJ1-2; weak D call: TRBD1 (5 bases). The germline gives CDR1 DFQATT, CDR2 SNEGSKA (reference sequence). Trimming took off 4 bases at V and 7 bases at J, with 13 bases between the two ends. This CDR3 region has 12 residues. The CDR3 is CSATRDVSGYTF. For the CDR3, the DNA is TGCAGTGCTACCAGGGATGTCTCTGGCTACACCTTC.

Ten or more counts support this clonotype. The gene calls are TRBV20-1 and TRBJ1-6, with TRBD1 matching 8 bases. This CDR3 has 15 amino acids. Germline V gene sequence: CDR1 DFQATT, CDR2 SNEGSKA (reference sequence). The V and J ends lost 1 base and 6 bases, in that order; junction bases with no gene match: 5. The CDR3 region is CSARVPGQANSPLHF. The CDR3 DNA follows: TGCAGTGCTAGAGTGCCGGGACAGGCTAATTCACCCCTCCACTTT.

The chain joins TRBV29-1 to TRBJ2-7; D perhaps matches TRBD1 (5 bases). Trimming took off 5 bases at V and 3 bases at J, with 20 bases between the two ends. Germline CDR1 is SQVTM and CDR2 is ANQGSEA. The CDR3 contains 15 residues. The CDR3 loop reads CSVWETRQTDYEQYF. For the CDR3, the DNA is TGCAGCGTTTGGGAAACAAGACAGACAGACTACGAGCAGTACTTC.

In its sample, this clonotype was seen once. The rearrangement joins TRBV28 to TRBJ2-5; D remains unclear. The DNA end lines up better with TRBJ2-7; the J call may be wrong. Germline V gene lookup returns CDR1 MDHEN and CDR2 SYDVKM. The CDR3 length is 14 residues. CDR3 DNA: TGTGCCAGCAGCCCTATGGCGGAACCCTACGAGCAGTACTTC. Its protein product is CASSPMAEPYEQYF.

CDR3: CASSPTRRSLAKNIQYF. CDR3 nucleotide sequence: TGCGCCAGCAGCCCGACCCGCAGATCGCTAGCCAAAAACATTCAGTACTTC. V gene TRBV4-3 combines with J gene TRBJ2-4; D is undetermined. Trimming left V 4 bases short and J 0 bases short, with 16 bases between. The CDR3 length is 17 residues. CDR1 LGHNA and CDR2 YSLEER come from the germline V gene.

This clonotype was picked up a small number of times. CDR3 amino acids: CSSSPSEAFF. The CDR3, as DNA: TGCAGCTCTAGTCCCTCCGAAGCTTTCTTT. The chain is built from TRBV29-1 and TRBJ1-1; no definite D call. Germline CDR1 and CDR2: SQVTM and ANQGSEA. V was cut by 8 bases and J by 8 bases, with 12 bases left in between. The CDR3 extends over 10 amino acids.

This clonotype was recorded at least ten times. This chain connects TRBV27 to TRBJ2-1; 11 nucleotides line up with TRBD2. CDR1 and CDR2 (germline): MNHEY, SMNVEV (reference sequence). V lost 6 bases, J lost 8 bases, and 6 bases stayed unmatched. CDR3 length: 14 amino acids. The CDR3, as DNA: TGTGCCAGCAGGGATAGCGGGAGGGGCTATGAGCAGTTCTTC. Its protein is CASRDSGRGYEQFF.

The rearrangement links TRBV10-2 to TRBJ2-1; unclear D gene. CDR3 size: 15 residues. Per the germline V gene, CDR1 is WSHSY and CDR2 is SAAADI. Trimming removed 4 bases from V and 4 bases from J, with 14 bases in between. CDR3 residues: CASSAVALGYNEQFF. The DNA for the CDR3 is TGCGCCAGCAGTGCGGTTGCCCTAGGATACAATGAGCAGTTCTTC.

To note about this clonotype: One junction end does not reproduce the germline sequence, and a read error may be involved. The V and J genes are TRBV11-2 and TRBJ2-5; D is unresolved. CDR1 is SGHAT, CDR2 FQNNGV, per germline. CDR3 length equals 13 residues. This CDR3 reads CASILDLQETQYF. Written as DNA, the CDR3 is TGTGCCAGCATCTTAGATTTGCAAGAGACCCAGTACTTC.

This chain connects TRBV12-3 or TRBV12-4 to TRBJ2-3; 10 bases match TRBD1. The CDR3 totals 16 residues. Trimming removed 6 bases from V and 3 bases from J; junction bases left unmatched: 9. In DNA form, the CDR3 reads TGTGCCAGCAGCTACGGCGACAGGGGGCGAACAGATACGCAGTATTTT. Its protein is CASSYGDRGRTDTQYF.

V is TRBV29-1 and J is TRBJ2-3, with 11 bases lining up with TRBD2. Germline V gene sequence: CDR1 SQVTM, CDR2 ANQGSEA. CDR3 length equals 14 residues. The V segment lost 7 bases and the J segment 2 bases; nucleotides outside the gene matches: 5. CDR3 residues: CSDGLAGHTDTQYF. CDR3 sequence (DNA): TGCAGCGATGGACTAGCGGGCCACACAGATACGCAGTATTTT.

This clonotype was counted a few times. V gene TRBV2 combines with J gene TRBJ2-7; no clear D gene. From germline, CDR1 is SNHLY and CDR2 FYNNEI. V gave up 4 bases and J gave up 5 bases, with 6 bases separating them. This CDR3 has 11 residues. The CDR3 DNA follows: TGTGCCAGCAGTGGTTGGGACGAGCAGTACTTC. It yields the protein CASSGWDEQYF.

In its sample, this clonotype was seen many times. The chain couples TRBV28 to TRBJ2-3, with 12 bases fitting TRBD2. The CDR3 contains 14 residues. From germline, CDR1 is MDHEN and CDR2 SYDVKM. V shed 3 bases and J 8 bases; nucleotides not matched to a gene: 3. DNA of the CDR3: TGTGCCAGCAGTTTGCTAGCGGGAGGGGGTACGCAGTATTTT. Encoded protein: CASSLLAGGGTQYF.

This chain connects TRBV29-1 to TRBJ2-5; D is perhaps TRBD2 (5 bases). The DNA end is more similar to TRBJ2-7, so the J call may be wrong. CDR3 length equals 14 residues. Per germline, CDR1 SQVTM and CDR2 ANQGSEA. The CDR3 DNA reads TGCAGCGTCACCAAAGCGGCCGGAAACTACGAGCAGTACTTC. As protein: CSVTKAAGNYEQYF.